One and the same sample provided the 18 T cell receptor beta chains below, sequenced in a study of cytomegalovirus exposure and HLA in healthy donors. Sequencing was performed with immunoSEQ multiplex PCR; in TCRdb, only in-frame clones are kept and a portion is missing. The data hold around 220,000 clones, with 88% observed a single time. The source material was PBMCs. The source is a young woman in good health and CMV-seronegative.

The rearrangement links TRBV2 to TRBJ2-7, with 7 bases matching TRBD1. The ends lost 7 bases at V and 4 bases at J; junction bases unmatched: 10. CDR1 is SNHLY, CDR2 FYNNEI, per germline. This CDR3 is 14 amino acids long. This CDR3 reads CASKPSGTEYEQYF. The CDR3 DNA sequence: TGTGCCAGCAAACCATCGGGGACAGAATACGAGCAGTACTTC.

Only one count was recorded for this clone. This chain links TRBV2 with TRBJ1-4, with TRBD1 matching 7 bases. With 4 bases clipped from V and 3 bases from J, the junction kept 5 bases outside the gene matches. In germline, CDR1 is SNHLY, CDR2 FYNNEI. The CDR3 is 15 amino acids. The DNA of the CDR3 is TGTGCCAGCAGTGGACAGGGTTTAGCTAATGAAAAACTGTTTTTT. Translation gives CASSGQGLANEKLFF.

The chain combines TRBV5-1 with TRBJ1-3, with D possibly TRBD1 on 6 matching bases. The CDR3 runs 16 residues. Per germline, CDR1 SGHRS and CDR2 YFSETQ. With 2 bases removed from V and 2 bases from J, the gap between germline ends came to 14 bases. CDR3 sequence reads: CASSFNPRQAGNTIYF. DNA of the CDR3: TGCGCCAGCAGCTTTAATCCGCGACAGGCTGGAAACACCATATATTTT. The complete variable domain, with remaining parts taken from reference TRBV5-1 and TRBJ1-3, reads KAGVTQTPRYLIKTRGQQVTLSCSPISGHRSVSWYQQTPGQGLQFLFEYFSETQRNKGNFPGRFSGRQFSNSRSEMNVSTLELGDSALYLCASSFNPRQAGNTIYFGEGSWLTVV.

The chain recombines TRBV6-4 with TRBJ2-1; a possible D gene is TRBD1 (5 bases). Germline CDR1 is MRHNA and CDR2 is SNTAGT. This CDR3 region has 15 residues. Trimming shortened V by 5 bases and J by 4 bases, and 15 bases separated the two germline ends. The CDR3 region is CASSPASGAYNEQFF. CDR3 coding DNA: TGTGCCAGCAGTCCGGCTAGTGGGGCTTACAATGAGCAGTTCTTC.

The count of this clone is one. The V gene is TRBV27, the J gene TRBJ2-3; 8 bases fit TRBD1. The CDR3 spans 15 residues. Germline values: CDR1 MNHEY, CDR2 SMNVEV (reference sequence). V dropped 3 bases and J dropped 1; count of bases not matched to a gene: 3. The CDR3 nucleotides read TGTGCCAGCAGTTTTGACAGGGGAGGCACAGATACGCAGTATTTT. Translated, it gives CASSFDRGGTDTQYF.

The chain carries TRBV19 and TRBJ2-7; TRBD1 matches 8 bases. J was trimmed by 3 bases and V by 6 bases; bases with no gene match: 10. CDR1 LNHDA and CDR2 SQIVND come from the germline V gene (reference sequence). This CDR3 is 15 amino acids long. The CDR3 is CASSHSGTGLYEQYF. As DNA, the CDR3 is TGTGCCAGTAGCCACTCCGGGACAGGTCTCTACGAGCAGTACTTC.

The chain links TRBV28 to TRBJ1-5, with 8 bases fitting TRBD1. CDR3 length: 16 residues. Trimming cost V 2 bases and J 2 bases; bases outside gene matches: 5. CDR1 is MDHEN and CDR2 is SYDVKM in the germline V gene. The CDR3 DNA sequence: TGTGCCAGCAGTTTAATACAGACAGGGGGCAATCAGCCCCAGCATTTT. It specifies CASSLIQTGGNQPQHF.

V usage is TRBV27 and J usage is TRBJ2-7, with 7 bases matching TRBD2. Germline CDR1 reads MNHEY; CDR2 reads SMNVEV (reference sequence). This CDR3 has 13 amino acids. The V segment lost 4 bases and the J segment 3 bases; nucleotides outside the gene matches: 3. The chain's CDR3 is CASSSSSGYEQYF. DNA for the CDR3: TGTGCCAGCAGTTCCTCTAGCGGCTACGAGCAGTACTTC.

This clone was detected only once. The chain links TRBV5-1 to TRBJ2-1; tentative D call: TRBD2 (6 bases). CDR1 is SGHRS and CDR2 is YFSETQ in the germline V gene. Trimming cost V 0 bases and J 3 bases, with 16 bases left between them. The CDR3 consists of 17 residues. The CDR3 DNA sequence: TGCGCCAGCAGCTTGGTCCCTTTTAGGAGGGACTACAATGAGCAGTTCTTC. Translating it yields CASSLVPFRRDYNEQFF.

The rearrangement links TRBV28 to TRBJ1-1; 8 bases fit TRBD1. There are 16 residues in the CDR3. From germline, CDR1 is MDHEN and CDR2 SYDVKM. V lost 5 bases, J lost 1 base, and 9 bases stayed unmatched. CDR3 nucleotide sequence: TGTGCCAGCAGTCTCCTCAGGGGGACAGGGAACACTGAAGCTTTCTTT. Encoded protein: CASSLLRGTGNTEAFF.

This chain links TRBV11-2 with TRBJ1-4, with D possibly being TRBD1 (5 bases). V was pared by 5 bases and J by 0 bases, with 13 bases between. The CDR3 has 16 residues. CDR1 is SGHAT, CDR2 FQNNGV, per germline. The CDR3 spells CASSLQRGATNEKLFF. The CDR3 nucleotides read TGTGCCAGCAGCCTTCAGCGGGGGGCAACTAATGAAAAACTGTTTTTT. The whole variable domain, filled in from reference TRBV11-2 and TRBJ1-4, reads EAGVAQSPRYKIIEKRQSVAFWCNPISGHATLYWYQQILGQGPKLLIQFQNNGVVDDSQLPKDRFSAERLKGVDSTLKIQPAKLEDSAVYLCASSLQRGATNEKLFFGSGTQLSVL.

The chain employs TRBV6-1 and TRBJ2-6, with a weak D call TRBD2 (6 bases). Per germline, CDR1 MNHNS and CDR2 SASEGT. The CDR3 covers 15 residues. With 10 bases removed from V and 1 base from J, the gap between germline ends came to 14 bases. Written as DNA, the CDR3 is TGTGCCACCGGGACTCACCCTTCTGGGGCCAACGTCCTGACTTTC. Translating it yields CATGTHPSGANVLTF.

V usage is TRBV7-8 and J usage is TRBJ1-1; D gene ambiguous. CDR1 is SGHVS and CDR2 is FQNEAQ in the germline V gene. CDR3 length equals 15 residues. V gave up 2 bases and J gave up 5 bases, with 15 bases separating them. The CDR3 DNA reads TGTGCCAGCAGCTTATCTGGTAACGGGAGAACTGAAGCTTTCTTT. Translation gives CASSLSGNGRTEAFF.

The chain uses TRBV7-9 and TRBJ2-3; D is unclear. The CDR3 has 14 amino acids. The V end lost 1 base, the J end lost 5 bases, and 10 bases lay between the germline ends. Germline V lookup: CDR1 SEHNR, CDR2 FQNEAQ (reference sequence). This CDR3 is CASSLGGAVDTQYF. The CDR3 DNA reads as TGTGCCAGCAGCTTAGGAGGCGCGGTAGATACGCAGTATTTT.

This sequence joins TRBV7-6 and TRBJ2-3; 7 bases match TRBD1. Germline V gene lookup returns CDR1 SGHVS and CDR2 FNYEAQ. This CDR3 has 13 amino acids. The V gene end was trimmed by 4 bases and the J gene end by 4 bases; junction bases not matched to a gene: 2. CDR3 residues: CASSYGQADTQYF. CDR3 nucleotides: TGTGCCAGCAGCTACGGACAGGCAGATACGCAGTATTTT.

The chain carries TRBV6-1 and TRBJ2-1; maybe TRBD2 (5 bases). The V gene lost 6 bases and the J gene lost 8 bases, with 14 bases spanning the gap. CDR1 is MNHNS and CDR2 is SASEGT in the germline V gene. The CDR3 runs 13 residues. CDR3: CASRLLGIHEQFF. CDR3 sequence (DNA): TGTGCCAGCAGGTTACTAGGAATCCATGAGCAGTTCTTC.

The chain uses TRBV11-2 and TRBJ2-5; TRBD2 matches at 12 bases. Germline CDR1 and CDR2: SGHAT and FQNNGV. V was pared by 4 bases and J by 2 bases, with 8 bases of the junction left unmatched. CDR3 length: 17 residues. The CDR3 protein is CASSSAAGTSGQETQYF. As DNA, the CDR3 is TGTGCCAGCAGCTCGGCGGCCGGGACTAGCGGGCAAGAGACCCAGTACTTC.

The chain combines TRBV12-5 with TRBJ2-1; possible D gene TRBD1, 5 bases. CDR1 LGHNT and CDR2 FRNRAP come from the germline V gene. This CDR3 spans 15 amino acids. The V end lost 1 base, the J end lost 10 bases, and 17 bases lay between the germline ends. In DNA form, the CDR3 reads TGTGCTAGTGGTTTGGGATATGACACAGGACAAGAGCAGTTCTTC. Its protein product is CASGLGYDTGQEQFF.